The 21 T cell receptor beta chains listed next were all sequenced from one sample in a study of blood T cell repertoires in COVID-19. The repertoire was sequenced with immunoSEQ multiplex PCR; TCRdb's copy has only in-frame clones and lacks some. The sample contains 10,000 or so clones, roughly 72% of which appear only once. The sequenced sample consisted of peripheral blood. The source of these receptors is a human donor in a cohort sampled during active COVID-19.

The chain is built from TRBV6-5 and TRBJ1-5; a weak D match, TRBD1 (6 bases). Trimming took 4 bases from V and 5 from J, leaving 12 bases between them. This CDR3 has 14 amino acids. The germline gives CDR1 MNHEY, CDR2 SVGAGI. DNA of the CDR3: TGTGCCAGCAGTTCTACACAGGGCCATCAGCCCCAGCATTTT. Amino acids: CASSSTQGHQPQHF.

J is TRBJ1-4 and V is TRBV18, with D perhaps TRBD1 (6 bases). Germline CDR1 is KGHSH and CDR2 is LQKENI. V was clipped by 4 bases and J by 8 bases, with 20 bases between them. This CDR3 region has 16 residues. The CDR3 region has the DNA TGTGCCAGCTCACTTAACGACGGGACAAACGGCGAAAAACTGTTTTTT. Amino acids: CASSLNDGTNGEKLFF.

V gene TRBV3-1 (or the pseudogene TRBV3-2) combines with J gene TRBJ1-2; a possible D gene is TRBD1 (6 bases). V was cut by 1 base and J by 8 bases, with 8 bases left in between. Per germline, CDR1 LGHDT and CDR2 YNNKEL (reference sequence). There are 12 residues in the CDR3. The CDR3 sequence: CASSQGQGGYTF. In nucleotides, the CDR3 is TGTGCCAGCAGCCAAGGTCAGGGGGGCTACACCTTC.

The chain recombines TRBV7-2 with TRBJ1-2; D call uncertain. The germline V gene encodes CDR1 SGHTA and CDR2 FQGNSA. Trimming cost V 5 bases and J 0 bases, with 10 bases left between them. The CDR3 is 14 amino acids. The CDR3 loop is CASSPAGANYGYTF. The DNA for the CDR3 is TGTGCCAGCAGCCCCGCCGGGGCTAACTATGGCTACACCTTC.

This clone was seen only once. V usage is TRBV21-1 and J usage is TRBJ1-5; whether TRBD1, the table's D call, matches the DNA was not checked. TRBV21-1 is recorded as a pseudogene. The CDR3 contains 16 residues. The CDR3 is CASSKDSRVSNQPQHF. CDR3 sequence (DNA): TGTGCCAGCAGCAAAGACAGCAGAGTTAGCAATCAGCCCCAGCATTTT.

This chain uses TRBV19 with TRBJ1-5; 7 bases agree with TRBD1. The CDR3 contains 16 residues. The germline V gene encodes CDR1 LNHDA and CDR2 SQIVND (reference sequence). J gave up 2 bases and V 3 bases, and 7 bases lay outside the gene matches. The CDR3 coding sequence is TGTGCCAGTAGTATCGCGGGACAGAGGGGCAATCAGCCCCAGCATTTT. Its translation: CASSIAGQRGNQPQHF.

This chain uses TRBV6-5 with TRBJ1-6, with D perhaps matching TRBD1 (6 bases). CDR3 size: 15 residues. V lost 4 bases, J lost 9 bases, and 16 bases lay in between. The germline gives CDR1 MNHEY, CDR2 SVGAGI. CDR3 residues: CASSLGGGAGSPLHF. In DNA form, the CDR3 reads TGTGCCAGCAGTTTGGGCGGGGGCGCGGGTTCACCCCTCCACTTT.

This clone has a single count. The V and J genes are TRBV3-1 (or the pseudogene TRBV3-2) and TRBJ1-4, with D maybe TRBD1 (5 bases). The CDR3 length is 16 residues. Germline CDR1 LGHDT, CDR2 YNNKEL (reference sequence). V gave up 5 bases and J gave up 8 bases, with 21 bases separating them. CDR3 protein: CASSSPTRVSREKLFF. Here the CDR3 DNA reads TGTGCCAGCAGCTCCCCCACCAGGGTGTCTCGGGAAAAACTGTTTTTT.

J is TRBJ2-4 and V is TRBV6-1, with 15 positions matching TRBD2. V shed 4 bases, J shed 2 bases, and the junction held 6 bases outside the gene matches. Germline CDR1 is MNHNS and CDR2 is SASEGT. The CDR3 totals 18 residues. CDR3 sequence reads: CASSGTSGGASSKNIQYF. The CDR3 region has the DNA TGTGCCAGCAGTGGGACTAGCGGGGGGGCGAGCTCCAAAAACATTCAGTACTTC.

CDR3 sequence (DNA): TGTGCCAGCAGTTTACGGCAGGGGGCTCACGAGCAGTACTTC. Amino acid sequence: CASSLRQGAHEQYF. The rearrangement uses TRBV27 and TRBJ2-7; 8 positions match TRBD1. Per germline, CDR1 MNHEY and CDR2 SMNVEV (reference sequence). V gave up 2 bases and J gave up 5 bases; unmatched junction bases: 5. The CDR3 extends over 14 amino acids.

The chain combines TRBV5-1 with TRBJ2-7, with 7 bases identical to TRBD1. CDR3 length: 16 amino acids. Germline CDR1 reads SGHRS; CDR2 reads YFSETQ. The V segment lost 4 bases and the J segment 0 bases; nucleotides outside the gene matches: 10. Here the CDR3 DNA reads TGCGCCAGCAGCGTTATAGGGACAGATTTCTCCTACGAGCAGTACTTC. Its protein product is CASSVIGTDFSYEQYF.

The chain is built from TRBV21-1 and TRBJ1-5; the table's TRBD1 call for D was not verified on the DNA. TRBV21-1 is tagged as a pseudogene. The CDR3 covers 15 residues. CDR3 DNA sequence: TGTGCCAGCAGCAAAGTTCGGCGATTGGGCCAGCCCCAGCATTTT. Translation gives CASSKVRRLGQPQHF.

The CDR3 DNA reads as TGTGCCAGCAGCCAAGGACAGGGTCGGGACAACACCATATATTTT. This translates into CASSQGQGRDNTIYF. The rearrangement joins TRBV4-2 to TRBJ1-3; TRBD1 matches 7 bases. With 1 base clipped from V and 7 bases from J, the junction kept 7 bases outside the gene matches. Germline V gene sequence: CDR1 LGHNA, CDR2 YNFKEQ. CDR3 length: 15 residues.

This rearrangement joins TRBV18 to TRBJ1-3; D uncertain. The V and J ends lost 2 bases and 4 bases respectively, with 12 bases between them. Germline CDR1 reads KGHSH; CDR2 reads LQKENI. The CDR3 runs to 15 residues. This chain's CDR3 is CASSPLRVEGNTIYF. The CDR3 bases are TGTGCCAGCTCACCATTGAGGGTGGAAGGAAACACCATATATTTT.

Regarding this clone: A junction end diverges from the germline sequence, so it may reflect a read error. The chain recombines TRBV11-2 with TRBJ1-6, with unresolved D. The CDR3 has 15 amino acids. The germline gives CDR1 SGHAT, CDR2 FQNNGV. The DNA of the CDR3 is TGTGCCAGCAGCTTAGAGGACTCCTCTAATTCACCCCTCCACTTT. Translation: CASSLEDSSNSPLHF. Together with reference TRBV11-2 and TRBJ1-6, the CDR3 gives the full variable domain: EAGVAQSPRYKIIEKRQSVAFWCNPISGHATLYWYQQILGQGPKLLIQFQNNGVVDDSQLPKDRFSAERLKGVDSTLKIQPAKLEDSAVYLCASSLEDSSNSPLHFGNGTRLTVT.

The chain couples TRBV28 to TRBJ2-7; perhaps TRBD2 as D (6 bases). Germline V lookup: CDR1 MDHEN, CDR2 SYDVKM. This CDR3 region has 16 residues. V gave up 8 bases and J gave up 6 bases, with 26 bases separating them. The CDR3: CASLSGEGPIGPEQYF. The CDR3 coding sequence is TGTGCCAGCCTTTCGGGGGAAGGACCCATCGGGCCCGAGCAGTACTTC.

Written as DNA, the CDR3 is TGCGCCAGCAGCTTGGACGGACAGGGGATCGGAAACACCATATATTTT. Translation: CASSLDGQGIGNTIYF. This chain links TRBV5-1 with TRBJ1-3, with 9 bases lining up with TRBD1. Germline CDR1 SGHRS, CDR2 YFSETQ. V lost 0 bases and J lost 4; bases outside the gene matches: 5. The CDR3 length is 16 residues.

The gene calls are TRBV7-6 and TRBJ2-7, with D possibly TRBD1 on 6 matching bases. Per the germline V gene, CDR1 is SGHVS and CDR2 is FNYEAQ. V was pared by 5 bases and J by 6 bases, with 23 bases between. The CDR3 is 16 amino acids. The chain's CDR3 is CASSPTQRQEIFEQYF. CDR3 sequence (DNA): TGTGCCAGCAGCCCTACGCAGCGACAGGAAATCTTCGAGCAGTACTTC.

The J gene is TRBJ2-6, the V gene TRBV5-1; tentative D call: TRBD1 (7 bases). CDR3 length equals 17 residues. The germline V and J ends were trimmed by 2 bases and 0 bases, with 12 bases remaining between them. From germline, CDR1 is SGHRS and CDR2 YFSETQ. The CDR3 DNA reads TGCGCCAGCAGCTTCGGGCAGGGGGGCTCTGGGGCCAACGTCCTGACTTTC. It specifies CASSFGQGGSGANVLTF.

The chain's CDR3 is CASSLEKQGGKNEQYF. In nucleotides, the CDR3 is TGTGCCAGCAGCTTAGAGAAGCAGGGAGGGAAGAACGAGCAGTACTTC. The rearrangement joins TRBV11-2 to TRBJ2-7, with 7 bases fitting TRBD2. This CDR3 spans 16 amino acids. J lost 5 bases, V lost 0 bases, and 10 bases had no gene match. Per the germline V gene, CDR1 is SGHAT and CDR2 is FQNNGV.

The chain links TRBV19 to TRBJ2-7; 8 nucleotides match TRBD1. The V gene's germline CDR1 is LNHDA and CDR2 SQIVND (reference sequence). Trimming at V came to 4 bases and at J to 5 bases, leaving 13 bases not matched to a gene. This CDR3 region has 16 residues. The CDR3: CASSSAYRGVVDEQYF. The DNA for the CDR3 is TGTGCCAGTAGTAGTGCCTACAGGGGGGTCGTCGACGAGCAGTACTTC.